This TCR beta chain is drawn from a study of beta chain features in type 1 diabetes. In its sample, this clone was seen a few times. Its specificity is not known. What was sequenced were expressed TCRB transcripts, since all of the isolated RNA had been reverse transcribed. Produced via immunoSEQ multiplex PCR; TCRdb's table is partial and in-frame only. The data contain roughly 350,000 clones, roughly 9.8% of them singletons. Findings and caveats of the study: Naive, central memory and regulatory TCRB repertoires appeared more similar among patients than healthy donors. Among patients with Type 1 diabetes, TCRB CDR3s were moderately but significantly shorter in every one of the four CD4+ subsets.

The CDR3 covers 15 residues. Germline assignment: CDR1 SEHNR and CDR2 FQNEAQ (reference sequence). V lost 3 bases to trimming and J lost 6 bases; unmatched junction nucleotides: 10. The V call is TRBV7-9, the J call TRBJ2-7; 8 bases are a match to TRBD1. Sequenced input: central memory CD4+ T cells from blood. This TCR was recovered from a man aged 25 to 40 with type 1 diabetes. The CDR3 region is CASSLVQGATPEQYF. The CDR3 DNA reads as TGTGCCAGCAGCTTGGTCCAGGGGGCCACGCCCGAGCAGTACTTC.